This T cell receptor (beta chain) was obtained from a study of cytomegalovirus exposure and HLA in healthy donors. PCR employed 60 Vbeta and 13 Jbeta primers. TCRdb's table, derived via immunoSEQ multiplex PCR, lists solely in-frame clones and lacks some. The sample includes over 100,000 clones, about 75% of them seen just once. This clone was observed a few times. Its ends do not fully match the called genes, so a read error is possible. The CDR3 has 15 residues. Germline loops: CDR1 SGHTA, CDR2 FQGNSA. This clonotype was obtained from a woman between 35 and 50 years old in good health and CMV-seropositive. The chain joins TRBV7-2 to TRBJ2-3; a weak D match, TRBD2 (6 bases). Material for sequencing was PBMCs. In nucleotides, the CDR3 is TGTGCCAGCAGCGTAGCGGCGGGGACTTTTGATACGCAGTATTTT. As protein: CASSVAAGTFDTQYF.